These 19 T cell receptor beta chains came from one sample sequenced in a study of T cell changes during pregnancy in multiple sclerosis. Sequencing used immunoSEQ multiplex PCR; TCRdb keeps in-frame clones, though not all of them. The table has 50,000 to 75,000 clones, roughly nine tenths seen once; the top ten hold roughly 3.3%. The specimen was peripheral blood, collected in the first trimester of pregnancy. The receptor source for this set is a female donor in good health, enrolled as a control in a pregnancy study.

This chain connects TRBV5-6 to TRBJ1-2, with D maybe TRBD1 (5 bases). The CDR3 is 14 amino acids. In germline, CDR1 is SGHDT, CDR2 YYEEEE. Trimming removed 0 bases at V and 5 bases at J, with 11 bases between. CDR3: CASSLGTGTYGYTF. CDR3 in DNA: TGTGCCAGCAGCTTGGGCACAGGAACGTATGGCTACACCTTC.

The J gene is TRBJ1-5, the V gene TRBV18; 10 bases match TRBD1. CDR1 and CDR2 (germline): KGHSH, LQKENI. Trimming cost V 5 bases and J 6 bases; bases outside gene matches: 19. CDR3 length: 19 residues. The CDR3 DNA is TGTGCCAGCTCAACCAGAAGGACAGGGGGAAAATTGGGGAGTCAGCCCCAGCATTTT. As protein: CASSTRRTGGKLGSQPQHF.

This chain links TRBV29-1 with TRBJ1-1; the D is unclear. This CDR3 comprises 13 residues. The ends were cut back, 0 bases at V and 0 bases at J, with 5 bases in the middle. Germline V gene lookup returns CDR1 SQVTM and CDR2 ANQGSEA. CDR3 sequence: CSVEDSMNTEAFF. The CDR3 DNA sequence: TGCAGCGTTGAAGATTCAATGAACACTGAAGCTTTCTTT.

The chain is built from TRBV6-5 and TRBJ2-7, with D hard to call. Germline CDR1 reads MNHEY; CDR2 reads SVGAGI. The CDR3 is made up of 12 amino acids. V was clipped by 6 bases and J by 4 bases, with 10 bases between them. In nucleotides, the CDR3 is TGTGCCAGCAGGCAGACGAGGTACGAGCAGTACTTC. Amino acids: CASRQTRYEQYF.

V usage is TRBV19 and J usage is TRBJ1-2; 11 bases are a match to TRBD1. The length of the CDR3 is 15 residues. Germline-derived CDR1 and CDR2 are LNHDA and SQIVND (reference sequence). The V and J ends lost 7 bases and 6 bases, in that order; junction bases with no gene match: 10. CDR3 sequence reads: CASTRTGGPFNGYTF. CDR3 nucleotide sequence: TGTGCCAGTACTAGGACAGGGGGCCCGTTTAATGGCTACACCTTC.

CDR3 sequence reads: CASSPPGQVLYEQYF. Written as DNA, the CDR3 is TGTGCCAGCAGTCCGCCAGGACAGGTTCTCTACGAGCAGTACTTC. The chain has TRBV2 and TRBJ2-7; 7 positions match TRBD1. The CDR3 length is 15 residues. Germline V gene sequence: CDR1 SNHLY, CDR2 FYNNEI. V was clipped by 5 bases and J by 3 bases; unmatched bases: 10.

The CDR3 sequence: CASSYSPGVKLFF. DNA of the CDR3: TGTGCCAGCAGTTACTCCCCCGGGGTAAAACTGTTTTTT. V is TRBV6-6 and J is TRBJ1-4; no clear D gene. V lost 0 bases to trimming and J lost 10 bases, with 9 bases between them. The length of the CDR3 is 13 residues. CDR1 is MNHNY and CDR2 is SVGAGI in the germline V gene (reference sequence).

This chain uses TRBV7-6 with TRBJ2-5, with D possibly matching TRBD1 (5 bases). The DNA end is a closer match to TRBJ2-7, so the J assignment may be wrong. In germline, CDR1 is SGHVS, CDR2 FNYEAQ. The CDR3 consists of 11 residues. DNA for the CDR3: TGTGCCAGCAGCTGGGGCCTCGAGCAGTACTTC. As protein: CASSWGLEQYF.

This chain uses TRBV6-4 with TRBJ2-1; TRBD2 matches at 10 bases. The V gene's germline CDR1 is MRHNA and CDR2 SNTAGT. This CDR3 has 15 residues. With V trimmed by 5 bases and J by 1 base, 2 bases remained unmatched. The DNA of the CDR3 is TGTGCCAGCAGTTCTAGCGGGGGTTCCTACAATGAGCAGTTCTTC. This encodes CASSSSGGSYNEQFF.

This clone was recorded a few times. CDR3 residues: CASSQEGHSQETQYF. The CDR3 bases are TGTGCCAGCAGCCAAGAAGGACACTCGCAAGAGACCCAGTACTTC. The chain couples TRBV14 to TRBJ2-5; tentatively, D is TRBD1 (5 bases). The CDR3 is 15 residues long. Germline values: CDR1 SGHDN, CDR2 FVKESK. The V gene lost 0 bases and the J gene lost 2 bases, with 10 bases spanning the gap.

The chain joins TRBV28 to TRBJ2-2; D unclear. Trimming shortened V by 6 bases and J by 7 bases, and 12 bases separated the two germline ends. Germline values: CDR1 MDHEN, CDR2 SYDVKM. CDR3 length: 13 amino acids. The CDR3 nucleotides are TGTGCCAGCAGCCCGATCGAGGACGGGGAGCTGTTTTTT. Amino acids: CASSPIEDGELFF. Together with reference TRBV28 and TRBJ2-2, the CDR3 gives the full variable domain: DVKVTQSSRYLVKRTGEKVFLECVQDMDHENMFWYRQDPGLGLRLIYFSYDVKMKEKGDIPEGYSVSREKKERFSLILESASTNQTSMYLCASSPIEDGELFFGEGSRLTVL.

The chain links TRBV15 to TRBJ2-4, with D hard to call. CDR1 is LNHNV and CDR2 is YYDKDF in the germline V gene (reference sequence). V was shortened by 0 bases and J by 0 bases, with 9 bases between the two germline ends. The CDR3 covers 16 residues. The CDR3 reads CATSRDQAIAKNIQYF. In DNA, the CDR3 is TGTGCCACCAGCAGAGATCAGGCTATAGCCAAAAACATTCAGTACTTC.

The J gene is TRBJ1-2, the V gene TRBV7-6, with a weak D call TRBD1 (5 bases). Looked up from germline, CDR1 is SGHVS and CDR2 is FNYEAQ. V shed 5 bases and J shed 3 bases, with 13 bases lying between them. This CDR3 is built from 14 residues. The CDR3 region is CASSTSRVDYGYTF. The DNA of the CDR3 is TGTGCCAGCAGCACCTCCAGGGTGGACTATGGCTACACCTTC.

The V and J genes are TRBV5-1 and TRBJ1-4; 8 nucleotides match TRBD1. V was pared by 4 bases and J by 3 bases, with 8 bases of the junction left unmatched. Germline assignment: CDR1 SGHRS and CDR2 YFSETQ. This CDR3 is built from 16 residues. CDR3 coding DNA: TGCGCCAGCAGCGAAGCCAGGGGGCCCTCTAATGAAAAACTGTTTTTT. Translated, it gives CASSEARGPSNEKLFF.

The CDR3 DNA sequence: TGTGCCAGCAGTGAACAGGGGAATCTCCCCCAGCATTTT. Its translation is CASSEQGNLPQHF. This chain links TRBV2 with TRBJ1-5, with TRBD1 as a possible D gene (6 bases). Trimming took 2 bases from V and 10 from J, leaving 12 bases between them. Per the germline V gene, CDR1 is SNHLY and CDR2 is FYNNEI. CDR3 length: 13 residues.

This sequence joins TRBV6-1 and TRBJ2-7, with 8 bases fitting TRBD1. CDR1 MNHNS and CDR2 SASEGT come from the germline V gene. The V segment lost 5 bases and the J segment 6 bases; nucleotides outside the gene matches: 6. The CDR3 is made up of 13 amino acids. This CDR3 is CASSWTGQAEQYF. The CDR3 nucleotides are TGTGCCAGCAGTTGGACAGGGCAGGCCGAGCAGTACTTC.

Here the CDR3 reads CASSLDMSKSSPLHF. In DNA, the CDR3 is TGTGCCAGCAGTCTTGACATGTCCAAGAGTTCACCCCTCCACTTT. This chain uses TRBV7-3 with TRBJ1-6; no clear D gene. Trimming removed 6 bases from V and 9 bases from J, with 18 bases in between. Per the germline V gene, CDR1 is SGHTA and CDR2 is FQGTGA. There are 15 residues in the CDR3. The variable domain in full, with the rest retrieved from reference TRBV7-3 and TRBJ1-6, is GAGVSQTPSNKVTEKGKYVELRCDPISGHTALYWYRQSLGQGPEFLIYFQGTGAADDSGLPNDRFFAVRPEGSVSTLKIQRTERGDSAVYLCASSLDMSKSSPLHFGNGTRLTVT.

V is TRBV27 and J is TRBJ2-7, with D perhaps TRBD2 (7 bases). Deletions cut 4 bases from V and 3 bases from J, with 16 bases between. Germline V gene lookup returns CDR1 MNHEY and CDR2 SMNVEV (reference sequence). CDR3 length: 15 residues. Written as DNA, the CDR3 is TGTGCCAGCAGTTCCCCGGGGGGCCGGGGCTACGAGCAGTACTTC. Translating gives CASSSPGGRGYEQYF.

CDR3 loop: CASSLGQANNQPQHF. The CDR3 DNA is TGTGCCAGCAGTTTAGGACAGGCCAACAATCAGCCCCAGCATTTT. The rearrangement joins TRBV6-1 to TRBJ1-5; 7 bases are a match to TRBD1. The CDR3 covers 15 residues. Trimming cost V 5 bases and J 3 bases; bases outside gene matches: 7. Germline values: CDR1 MNHNS, CDR2 SASEGT.